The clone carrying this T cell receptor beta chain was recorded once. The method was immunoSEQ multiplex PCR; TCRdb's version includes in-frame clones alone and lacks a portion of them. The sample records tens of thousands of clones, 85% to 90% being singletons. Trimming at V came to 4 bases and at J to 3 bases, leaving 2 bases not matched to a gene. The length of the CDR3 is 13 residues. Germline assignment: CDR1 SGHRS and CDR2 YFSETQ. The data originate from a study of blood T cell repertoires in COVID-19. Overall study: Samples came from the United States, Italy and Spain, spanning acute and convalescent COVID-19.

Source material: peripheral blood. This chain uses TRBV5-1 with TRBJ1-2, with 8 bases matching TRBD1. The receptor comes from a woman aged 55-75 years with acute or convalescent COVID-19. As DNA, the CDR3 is TGCGCCAGCAGCCCAGGGGGCGACTATGGCTACACCTTC. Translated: CASSPGGDYGYTF. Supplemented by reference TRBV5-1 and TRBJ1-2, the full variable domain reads KAGVTQTPRYLIKTRGQQVTLSCSPISGHRSVSWYQQTPGQGLQFLFEYFSETQRNKGNFPGRFSGRQFSNSRSEMNVSTLELGDSALYLCASSPGGDYGYTFGSGTRLTVV.